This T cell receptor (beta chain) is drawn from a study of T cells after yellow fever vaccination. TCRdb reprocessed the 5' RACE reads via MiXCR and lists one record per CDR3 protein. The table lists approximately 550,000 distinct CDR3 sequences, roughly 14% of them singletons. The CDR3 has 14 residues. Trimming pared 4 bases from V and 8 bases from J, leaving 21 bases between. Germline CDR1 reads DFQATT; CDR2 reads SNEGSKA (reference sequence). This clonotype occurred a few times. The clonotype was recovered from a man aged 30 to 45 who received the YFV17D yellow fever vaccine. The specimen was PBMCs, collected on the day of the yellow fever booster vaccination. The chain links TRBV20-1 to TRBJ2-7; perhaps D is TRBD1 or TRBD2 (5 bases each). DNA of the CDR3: TGCAGTGCTACCCGGGACGCCCTCCTCGACAAGCAGTACTTC. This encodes CSATRDALLDKQYF.